These T cell receptor beta chains were read from a single sample in a study of OX40 agonist ivuxolimab in advanced cancers. Sequencing used immunoSEQ multiplex PCR; TCRdb keeps in-frame clones, though not all of them. The sample lists over 30,000 clones; approximately 91% were seen once. Sequenced here: CD4+ or CD8+ T cells sorted from blood, sampled in a trial of the OX40 agonist ivuxolimab. These receptors were collected from an adult with an advanced solid tumor such as melanoma, head and neck, liver or kidney cancer. Both conserved end residues are part of each CDR3. D genes are given only for firm matches. Where a row states a size, it is once, few, many or the class of an expanded clone; other rows omit it.

j_call | v_call | clone_size | d_call | cdr3_nt | cdr3_aa
TRBJ2-2 | TRBV2 | - | - | TGTGCCAGCAGTTGGCAGCTTATACCCACCGGGGAGCTGTTTTTT | CASSWQLIPTGELFF
TRBJ1-5 | TRBV7-2 | - | TRBD1 | TGTGCCAGCAGCATTCAGGGGGTTGAAGGTCAGCCCCAGCATTTT | CASSIQGVEGQPQHF
TRBJ1-1 | TRBV6-6 | - | TRBD1 | TGTGCCAGCAGTTACCCGCTGGGGCAGGGGGCTATCGGAGCTTTCTTT | CASSYPLGQGAIGAFF
TRBJ2-1 | TRBV7-9 | - | - | TGTGCCAGCAGCTTAGACAGCTCCGATGAGCAGTTCTTC | CASSLDSSDEQFF
TRBJ1-4 | TRBV19 | few | TRBD1 | TGTGCCAGTAAAGAGGGACAGGAGTATGAAAAACTGTTTTTT | CASKEGQEYEKLFF
TRBJ1-2 | TRBV2 | - | TRBD1 | TGTGCCAGCCCGACCCCGGGACAGATGTATGGCTACACCTTC | CASPTPGQMYGYTF
TRBJ2-3 | TRBV6-1 | - | - | TGTGCCAGCAGTGGTTACTATGTTGATACGCAGTATTTT | CASSGYYVDTQYF
TRBJ2-1 | TRBV19 | - | TRBD1 | TGTGCCAGTAGTATAGCCAGGGGGTTCGATGAGCAGTTCTTC | CASSIARGFDEQFF
TRBJ2-7 | TRBV28 | few | - | TGTGCCAGCAGTTTTGCAGGGGGGGGCTCCTACGAGCAGTACTTC | CASSFAGGGSYEQYF
TRBJ2-1 | TRBV6-6 | - | - | TGTGCCAGCAATCGAAGGGACTCCAGAAATGAGCAGTTCTTC | CASNRRDSRNEQFF
TRBJ2-7 | TRBV10-2 | - | - | TGCGCCAGCAGTGAAAGGCCAGACTACGAGCAGTACTTC | CASSERPDYEQYF
TRBJ2-1 | TRBV18 | - | - | TGTGCCAGCTCAGGACGGACAGCTAGCAATGAGCAGTTCTTC | CASSGRTASNEQFF
TRBJ2-5 | TRBV5-1 | - | TRBD1 | TGCGCCAGCAGCGACAGACAGGGTTCAGGGGAGACCCAGTACTTC | CASSDRQGSGETQYF
TRBJ2-7 | TRBV28 | - | - | TGTGCCAGCAGTTTAGGGCACTCCTACGAGCAGTACTTC | CASSLGHSYEQYF
TRBJ2-2 | TRBV19 | - | - | TGTGCCAGTAGTATAGTCAGGAACACCGGGGAGCTGTTTTTT | CASSIVRNTGELFF
TRBJ2-3 | TRBV15 | - | TRBD2 | TGTGCCACCAGCAGAGACGTCGGGGGGGCCCCAGATACGCAGTATTTT | CATSRDVGGAPDTQYF
TRBJ2-7 | TRBV5-1 | - | - | TGCGCCAGCACCCCAATTCCGGGGATGCGTTGGAACGAGCAGTACTTC | CASTPIPGMRWNEQYF
TRBJ1-6 | TRBV19 | - | - | TGTGCCAGTAGTATAGCGCCGGGGGGAGGTAATTCACCCCTCCACTTT | CASSIAPGGGNSPLHF
TRBJ2-7 | TRBV18 | - | TRBD2 | TGTGCCCTACCACCCCCAGCGGGGAGAAGCTACGAGCAGTACTTC | CALPPPAGRSYEQYF
TRBJ2-5 | TRBV7-9 | - | - | TGTGCCAGCAGCTTAGGGTTGCAGTCCTCGGGGGAGACCCAGTACTTC | CASSLGLQSSGETQYF
TRBJ1-6 | TRBV6-5 | - | TRBD1 | TGTGCCAGCAGTCCCCGGACAGGGGCCTCACCCCTCCACTTT | CASSPRTGASPLHF
TRBJ2-7 | TRBV2 | - | - | TGTGCCAGCAGTGAAGGGGCCGTCCTAGGTCAGTACTTC | CASSEGAVLGQYF
TRBJ1-6 | TRBV30 | - | TRBD1 | TGTGCCTGGACCCCGGGACAGGTGAATTCACCCCTCCACTTT | CAWTPGQVNSPLHF
TRBJ2-4 | TRBV28 | - | - | TGTGCCAGCAATACGATAGGGGGAGGAGACAAAAACATTCAGTACTTC | CASNTIGGGDKNIQYF
TRBJ2-3 | TRBV27 | - | - | TGTGCCAGCAGTTTAAATGCCGGATTCCCAGATACGCAGTATTTT | CASSLNAGFPDTQYF
TRBJ2-5 | TRBV7-7 | - | TRBD2 | TGTGCTAGCAGCCGCGGGACTAGCGGGAGCGGGCAAGAGACCCAGTACTTC | CASSRGTSGSGQETQYF
TRBJ2-6 | TRBV4-3 | - | - | TGCGCCAGCAGCCCTGAGCCCGGCTCTGGGGCCAACGTCCTGACTTTC | CASSPEPGSGANVLTF
TRBJ2-2 | TRBV13 | - | - | TGTGCCAGCAGCTTAGACCAGAACGCCGGGGAGCTGTTTTTT | CASSLDQNAGELFF
TRBJ1-5 | TRBV6-1 | - | - | TGTGCCAGCAAGGACGGCAATCAGCCCCAGCATTTT | CASKDGNQPQHF
TRBJ2-2 | TRBV29-1 | - | - | TGCAGCGTTGAAAAGGGGACCGGGGAGCTGTTTTTT | CSVEKGTGELFF
TRBJ2-1 | TRBV28 | - | TRBD2 | TGTGCCAGCAGTCCCGTCCTAGCGGGGGGGCTCTATGAGCAGTTCTTC | CASSPVLAGGLYEQFF
TRBJ2-3 | TRBV6-5 | - | - | TGTGCCAGCAAGGTAGTGATGGGGACAGATACGCAGTATTTT | CASKVVMGTDTQYF
TRBJ1-6 | TRBV30 | - | - | TGTGCCTGGAGTGAGGAACCTTACGTGGATTCACCCCTCCACTTT | CAWSEEPYVDSPLHF
TRBJ2-7 | TRBV19 | once | - | TGTGCCAGTAGCGGACAGTCGAGCTCCTACGAGCAGTACTTC | CASSGQSSSYEQYF
TRBJ1-1 | TRBV11-2 | - | - | TGTGCCAGCAGCTTTGCAGGATCTAACACTGAAGCTTTCTTT | CASSFAGSNTEAFF
TRBJ2-1 | TRBV5-8 | - | - | TGTGCCAGCAGCTTGGGACAGGTTTACAATGAGCAGTTCTTC | CASSLGQVYNEQFF
TRBJ1-1 | TRBV4-3 | - | - | TGCGCCAGCAGCCAATACCCGGGAATGAACACTGAAGCTTTCTTT | CASSQYPGMNTEAFF
TRBJ2-7 | TRBV18 | - | TRBD1 | TGTGCCAGCTCATACGACAGGGGGGGGACCTACGAGCAGTACTTC | CASSYDRGGTYEQYF
TRBJ2-5 | TRBV30 | - | - | TGTGCCTGGAGTTTACAGGGCGAGACCCAGTACTTC | CAWSLQGETQYF
TRBJ2-1 | TRBV6-1 | - | - | TGTGCCAGCAGTGAAGGCGAAAGAGGCAGGGGATCCTTAGGAAAGTACAATGAGCAGTTCTTC | CASSEGERGRGSLGKYNEQFF
TRBJ2-1 | TRBV5-6 | once | - | TGTGCCAGCAGCCCATTGGACTTCTCCCCCTACAATGAGCAGTTCTTC | CASSPLDFSPYNEQFF
TRBJ2-1 | TRBV5-4 | - | TRBD2 | TGTGCCAGCAGCCCCACTAGCGCTCCCTACAATGAGCAGTTCTTC | CASSPTSAPYNEQFF
TRBJ2-1 | TRBV19 | - | TRBD2 | TGTGCCAGTAGGACAGTAGCGGGATTCAATGAGCAGTTCTTC | CASRTVAGFNEQFF
TRBJ2-3 | TRBV4-1 | - | TRBD2 | TGCGCCAGCAGCCAAGGGGGAGGTCGAGGGAGGGTCGGAGATACGCAGTATTTT | CASSQGGGRGRVGDTQYF
TRBJ1-2 | TRBV5-1 | - | - | TGCGCCAGCAGCTTGGAGGGGGTTGATGGCTACACCTTC | CASSLEGVDGYTF